Each of the 5 T cell receptor beta chains below was sequenced from the same sample in a study of shared clonotypes between healthy human individuals. Sequenced by immunoSEQ multiplex PCR; TCRdb stores in-frame clones only, minus some. The sample records about 2.1 million clones, approximately 92% being singletons. CD8 cells regarded as naive lacked CD45RO, were positively chosen for CCR7, and omitted terminally differentiated effector memory CD45RA+ cells. Sequencing was done on a sample of naive CD8+ T cells from PBMCs. These receptors were collected from a man younger than 30 in good health. Some clones in this sample may be carry-over from other donors' samples.

This clone was recorded once. The chain links TRBV19 to TRBJ2-7; 10 bases match TRBD2. CDR1 is LNHDA and CDR2 is SQIVND in the germline V gene (reference sequence). The V segment lost 5 bases and the J segment 5 bases; nucleotides outside the gene matches: 12. This CDR3 contains 16 residues. The CDR3 nucleotides are TGTGCCAGTAGTGCACGCCCTAGCGGGAGAACCCACGAGCAGTACTTC. This encodes CASSARPSGRTHEQYF. The full variable domain, its missing parts supplied by reference TRBV19 and TRBJ2-7, is DGGITQSPKYLFRKEGQNVTLSCEQNLNHDAMYWYRQDPGQGLRLIYYSQIVNDFQKGDIAEGYSVSREKKESFPLTVTSAQKNPTAFYLCASSARPSGRTHEQYFGPGTRLTVT.

The gene calls are TRBV7-9 and TRBJ2-2, with D unclear. Germline loops: CDR1 SEHNR, CDR2 FQNEAQ (reference sequence). V gave up 7 bases and J gave up 7 bases, with 7 bases separating them. There are 11 residues in the CDR3. CDR3 coding DNA: TGTGCCAGCACCCTCGGCGGGGAGCTGTTTTTT. It translates to CASTLGGELFF.

The chain couples TRBV30 to TRBJ2-7, with 9 positions matching TRBD2. Trimming took 3 bases from V and 4 from J; bases not matched to a gene: 13. The CDR3 contains 16 residues. The germline V gene encodes CDR1 GTSNPN and CDR2 SVGIG (reference sequence). CDR3 sequence (DNA): TGTGCCTGGAGCATTCCCCGGCTAGCGGGAAGGTACGAGCAGTACTTC. Protein: CAWSIPRLAGRYEQYF.

In regard to this clone: The sample has other DNA sequences that encode this CDR3 too. V and J are TRBV7-9 and TRBJ2-7, with unresolved D. This CDR3 contains 14 residues. Germline V gene sequence: CDR1 SEHNR, CDR2 FQNEAQ (reference sequence). V was shortened by 5 bases and J by 0 bases, with 11 bases between the two germline ends. The CDR3 nucleotides read TGTGCCAGCAGCCGCGTTGGCAGCTCCTACGAGCAGTACTTC. As protein: CASSRVGSSYEQYF.

The rearrangement links TRBV19 to TRBJ2-7; D unresolved. The CDR3 spans 11 residues. Germline values: CDR1 LNHDA, CDR2 SQIVND (reference sequence). Trimming removed 5 bases from V and 4 bases from J, with 6 bases in between. CDR3 DNA sequence: TGTGCCAGTAGTTGGGCGTACGAGCAGTACTTC. As protein: CASSWAYEQYF. The entire variable domain, with the rest obtained from reference TRBV19 and TRBJ2-7, is as follows: DGGITQSPKYLFRKEGQNVTLSCEQNLNHDAMYWYRQDPGQGLRLIYYSQIVNDFQKGDIAEGYSVSREKKESFPLTVTSAQKNPTAFYLCASSWAYEQYFGPGTRLTVT.